A selection of T cell receptor beta chains follows, all from one sample in a study of T cell responses to AZD1222 COVID-19 vaccine. Method: immunoSEQ multiplex PCR; TCRdb's copy keeps in-frame clones and lacks some. The sample holds 45,000 to 55,000 clones, around 80% seen once. This sample comprised peripheral blood, obtained on day 0 of MenACWY control vaccination. The receptors derive from an adult in good health. Both conserved end residues are part of each CDR3. D genes are given only for firm matches. Not every row has a clone size; where given, it reads once, few, many or a size class.

d_call: TRBD1; v_call: TRBV19; j_call: TRBJ2-6; clone_size: .; cdr3_nt: TGTGCCAGTAGTATAGGTGCAGGGGGCCACTCTGGGGCCAACGTCCTGACTTTC; cdr3_aa: CASSIGAGGHSGANVLTF
d_call: .; v_call: TRBV18; j_call: TRBJ1-4; clone_size: .; cdr3_nt: TGTGCCAGCTCACAGACAGGTCAGGGTGAAAAACTGTTTTTT; cdr3_aa: CASSQTGQGEKLFF
d_call: .; v_call: TRBV11-1; j_call: TRBJ1-1; clone_size: .; cdr3_nt: TGTGCCAGCAGCGATTTCGACCCCCCGAGGGCTTTCTTT; cdr3_aa: CASSDFDPPRAFF
d_call: .; v_call: TRBV6-5; j_call: TRBJ2-5; clone_size: .; cdr3_nt: TGTGCCACCTCAGGACGGCGGCAAGAGACCCAGTACTTC; cdr3_aa: CATSGRRQETQYF
d_call: .; v_call: TRBV11-1; j_call: TRBJ2-2; clone_size: .; cdr3_nt: TGTGCCAGCAGCTTCGGGACGGGCGGGGAGCTGTTTTTT; cdr3_aa: CASSFGTGGELFF
d_call: TRBD2; v_call: TRBV10-1; j_call: TRBJ2-5; clone_size: few; cdr3_nt: TGCGCCAGCAGTGAAGCCCTAGCGGGGGGGCAAGAGACCCAGTACTTC; cdr3_aa: CASSEALAGGQETQYF
d_call: TRBD2; v_call: TRBV14; j_call: TRBJ2-5; clone_size: .; cdr3_nt: TGTGCCAGCAGCTCGCTAGCGGGCGCCCAAGAGACCCAGTACTTC; cdr3_aa: CASSSLAGAQETQYF
d_call: TRBD1; v_call: TRBV3-1/TRBV3-2; j_call: TRBJ2-1; clone_size: .; cdr3_nt: TGTGCCAGCAGCCAGGGGTGGACAGGGGCCTACAATGAGCAGTTCTTC; cdr3_aa: CASSQGWTGAYNEQFF
d_call: TRBD2; v_call: TRBV13; j_call: TRBJ2-5; clone_size: .; cdr3_nt: TGTGCCAGCAGCCCCTTACTAGCGGGAGAACCCCAAGAGACCCAGTACTTC; cdr3_aa: CASSPLLAGEPQETQYF
d_call: .; v_call: TRBV5-1; j_call: TRBJ2-1; clone_size: .; cdr3_nt: TGCGCCAGCATCGGGAGGGGGCTCAATGAGCAGTTCTTC; cdr3_aa: CASIGRGLNEQFF
d_call: .; v_call: TRBV7-8; j_call: TRBJ2-7; clone_size: .; cdr3_nt: TGTGCCAGCAGCCAAATCAGGGAGGTGTCCTACGAGCAGTACTTC; cdr3_aa: CASSQIREVSYEQYF
d_call: TRBD2; v_call: TRBV19; j_call: TRBJ2-2; clone_size: .; cdr3_nt: TGTGCCAGCACTAGGGGACTAGCGGGAGGCACCGGGGAGCTGTTTTTT; cdr3_aa: CASTRGLAGGTGELFF
d_call: .; v_call: TRBV12-3/TRBV12-4; j_call: TRBJ2-1; clone_size: .; cdr3_nt: TGTGCCAGCACCCCAAACGGGTTTGATGAGCAGTTCTTC; cdr3_aa: CASTPNGFDEQFF
d_call: TRBD1; v_call: TRBV5-1; j_call: TRBJ1-2; clone_size: few; cdr3_nt: TGCGCCAGCAGCCCACAGGGGGACGGCTACACCTTC; cdr3_aa: CASSPQGDGYTF
d_call: .; v_call: TRBV27; j_call: TRBJ2-3; clone_size: .; cdr3_nt: TGTGCCAGCAGTTTACTCCCATCCACAGATACGCAGTATTTT; cdr3_aa: CASSLLPSTDTQYF
d_call: TRBD1; v_call: TRBV27; j_call: TRBJ1-1; clone_size: once; cdr3_nt: TGTGCCAGCAGACCCGGGACAGGGATTGGGGCTTTCTTT; cdr3_aa: CASRPGTGIGAFF
d_call: .; v_call: TRBV21-1; j_call: TRBJ1-5; clone_size: .; cdr3_nt: TGTGCCAGCAGGTCCCGGGACAGGGGGCGTCTGAATCAGCCCCAGCATTTT; cdr3_aa: CASRSRDRGRLNQPQHF